Listed below are T cell receptor beta chains from one sample, sequenced in a study of shared clonotypes between healthy human individuals. Sequencing was performed with immunoSEQ multiplex PCR; in TCRdb, only in-frame clones are kept and a portion is missing. The data contain approximately 590,000 clones, about 95% of them singletons. The specimen sequenced was naive CD8+ T cells sorted from blood. These receptors were obtained from a woman in her twenties or thirties in good health. Each CDR3 is given with its conserved first and last residue. D genes are given only for firm matches.

.	TRBV2	TRBJ1-3	CASSDWSSGNTIYF	TGTGCCAGCAGTGACTGGAGCTCTGGAAACACCATATATTTT
.	TRBV10-3	TRBJ1-1	CAISGMDGRAEAFF	TGTGCCATCAGCGGGATGGACGGGAGGGCGGAAGCTTTCTTT
TRBD1	TRBV7-3	TRBJ2-7	CASSSGTGHNEQYF	TGTGCCAGCAGCTCCGGGACAGGGCATAACGAGCAGTACTTC
.	TRBV19	TRBJ2-7	CASSILASSYEQYF	TGTGCCAGTAGTATCTTGGCTAGCAGCTACGAGCAGTACTTC
TRBD2	TRBV2	TRBJ2-7	CAKPGLAGTDEQYF	TGTGCCAAACCGGGACTAGCGGGGACGGACGAGCAGTACTTC
.	TRBV28	TRBJ1-5	CASSLLNGDQPQHF	TGTGCCAGCAGTTTACTGAACGGGGATCAGCCCCAGCATTTT
.	TRBV7-8	TRBJ2-1	CASSSLAYNEQFF	TGTGCCAGCAGCTCGCTAGCTTACAATGAGCAGTTCTTC
.	TRBV5-1	TRBJ1-1	CASSMDSHTEAFF	TGCGCCAGCAGCATGGACAGTCACACTGAAGCTTTCTTT
.	TRBV6-5	TRBJ1-6	CAIGGSYNSPLHF	TGTGCCATCGGCGGGTCCTATAATTCACCCCTCCACTTT
TRBD1	TRBV27	TRBJ2-7	CASRTGTGEQYF	TGTGCCAGCAGAACCGGGACAGGGGAGCAGTACTTC
TRBD1	TRBV6-5	TRBJ2-3	CASSPQGASTDTQYF	TGTGCCAGCAGCCCACAGGGGGCTAGCACAGATACGCAGTATTTT
.	TRBV11-3	TRBJ2-5	CASSLRGKETQYF	TGTGCCAGCAGCTTGAGGGGGAAAGAGACCCAGTACTTC
.	TRBV27	TRBJ2-1	CASRQGWNEQFF	TGTGCCAGCAGACAGGGCTGGAATGAGCAGTTCTTC
TRBD1	TRBV7-8	TRBJ1-5	CASSLVGQGIQPQHF	TGTGCCAGCAGCTTAGTGGGACAGGGTATTCAGCCCCAGCATTTT